Below, 9 T cell receptor beta chains from the same sample are listed, as sequenced in a study of PD-1 blockade in classical Hodgkin lymphoma. Time point: cycle 4 day 1 (C4D1), after less than 7 weeks of nivolumab. The patients all showed relapse after autologous stem cell transplantation, while their brentuximab vedotin exposure varied. Magnetic negative selection served to purify CD4+ T cells out of PBMCs that had been thawed. The protocol was immunoSEQ multiplex PCR, while the TCRdb copy is restricted to in-frame clones and leaves out a portion. The sample includes around 25,000 clones, 75% to 90% of them seen just once. The sequencing used CD4+ T cells from blood, collected before the fourth cycle of nivolumab. The receptor source for this set is a human donor with classical Hodgkin lymphoma.

This chain joins TRBV19 and TRBJ1-5, with D unclear. V was shortened by 6 bases and J by 6 bases, with 12 bases between the two germline ends. The CDR3 is made up of 13 amino acids. CDR1 is LNHDA and CDR2 is SQIVND in the germline V gene (reference sequence). For the CDR3, the DNA is TGTGCCAGTAGCTCAAGGGAAGCTCAGCCCCAGCATTTT. It codes for CASSSREAQPQHF.

This clone occurred once. V usage is TRBV5-1 and J usage is TRBJ1-2; 7 bases are a match to TRBD1. The CDR3 is made up of 16 amino acids. Trimming at V came to 0 bases and at J to 6 bases, leaving 11 bases not matched to a gene. Germline-derived CDR1 and CDR2 are SGHRS and YFSETQ. CDR3 sequence (DNA): TGCGCCAGCAGCTTGGGGGAGACAGGGCCCTTCGATGGCTACACCTTC. It encodes CASSLGETGPFDGYTF.

In DNA form, the CDR3 reads TGTGCCAGCAGTTACTCGATCGTCAGTAACAATGAGCAGTTCTTC. Translation gives CASSYSIVSNNEQFF. The V gene is TRBV6-5, the J gene TRBJ2-1, with unresolved D. Germline-derived CDR1 and CDR2 are MNHEY and SVGAGI. The CDR3 runs to 15 residues. The V end lost 0 bases, the J end lost 5 bases, and 11 bases lay between the germline ends.

V and J are TRBV29-1 and TRBJ2-1; possibly TRBD2 for D (6 bases). Trimming left V 1 base short and J 7 bases short, with 11 bases between. The germline V gene encodes CDR1 SQVTM and CDR2 ANQGSEA. This CDR3 comprises 13 residues. The chain's CDR3 is CSVEGLALNEQFF. The CDR3 DNA reads as TGCAGCGTTGAAGGGCTAGCGCTAAATGAGCAGTTCTTC.

The J gene is TRBJ2-6, the V gene TRBV6-5; the D is unclear. The CDR3 runs to 15 residues. Germline V gene data show CDR1 as MNHEY and CDR2 as SVGAGI. V lost 7 bases and J lost 0, with 10 bases in between. The CDR3 here is CASTTPVSGANVLTF. CDR3 sequence (DNA): TGTGCCAGCACCACACCCGTCTCTGGGGCCAACGTCCTGACTTTC.

The chain combines TRBV5-1 with TRBJ1-1; D possibly corresponds to TRBD1 (5 bases). V was shortened by 4 bases and J by 1 base, with 17 bases between the two germline ends. The germline V gene encodes CDR1 SGHRS and CDR2 YFSETQ. CDR3 length equals 16 residues. As DNA, the CDR3 is TGCGCCAGCAGCCAATACGGGGGGATGTCGAACACTGAAGCTTTCTTT. This gives the protein CASSQYGGMSNTEAFF.

The genes are TRBV7-9 and TRBJ2-7; 7 bases line up with TRBD2. J was trimmed by 7 bases and V by 4 bases; bases with no gene match: 4. CDR1 SEHNR and CDR2 FQNEAQ come from the germline V gene (reference sequence). The CDR3 runs to 12 residues. CDR3: CASSSGAGEQYF. For the CDR3, the DNA is TGTGCCAGCAGCTCCGGAGCGGGGGAGCAGTACTTC.

This chain uses TRBV6-6 with TRBJ2-1; the D gene is possibly TRBD2 (6 bases). Germline CDR1 is MNHNY and CDR2 is SVGAGI (reference sequence). This CDR3 spans 11 amino acids. Trimming shortened V by 11 bases and J by 15 bases, and 20 bases separated the two germline ends. Written as DNA, the CDR3 is TGTGCCGGGGGGTTACGAGGGTCTCCGTTCTTC. Translation gives CAGGLRGSPFF.

The rearrangement links TRBV5-1 to TRBJ2-3; 16 positions match TRBD2. Germline CDR1 and CDR2: SGHRS and YFSETQ. V dropped 4 bases and J dropped 5; count of bases not matched to a gene: 4. The CDR3 covers 16 residues. As DNA, the CDR3 is TGCGCCAGCAGCGGGACTAGCGGGGGGGCCGTAGATACGCAGTATTTT. Protein sequence: CASSGTSGGAVDTQYF.